Each of the 27 T cell receptor beta chains below was sequenced from the same sample in a study of blood T cell repertoires in COVID-19. Repertoires were generated with immunoSEQ multiplex PCR, while TCRdb's copy carries only in-frame clones and drops some. The data hold roughly 250,000 clones, with 88% observed a single time. The sample comprised peripheral blood. All receptors come from a woman aged 40-49 years who had recovered from COVID-19.

This chain's CDR3 is CASSLGQEPEAFF. The CDR3 region has the DNA TGTGCCAGCAGCTTGGGACAGGAGCCTGAAGCTTTCTTT. The chain is built from TRBV5-4 and TRBJ1-1; weak D call: TRBD1 (6 bases). This CDR3 region has 13 residues. The ends were cut back, 0 bases at V and 6 bases at J, with 9 bases in the middle. Per germline, CDR1 SGHNT and CDR2 YYREEE (reference sequence).

The V and J genes are TRBV10-3 and TRBJ2-1; 7 bases align to TRBD1. The CDR3 is 17 residues long. CDR1 is ENHRY and CDR2 is SYGVKD in the germline V gene. V shed 1 base, J shed 7 bases, and the junction held 13 bases outside the gene matches. CDR3 protein: CAISELPQGTLLNEQFF. The CDR3 DNA reads as TGTGCCATCAGTGAGTTACCACAGGGGACCTTGTTGAATGAGCAGTTCTTC.

The rearrangement links TRBV3-1 (or the pseudogene TRBV3-2) to TRBJ2-1; tentatively, D is TRBD1 (6 bases). CDR3 length equals 18 residues. The germline V and J ends were trimmed by 1 base and 7 bases, with 23 bases remaining between them. Germline CDR1 and CDR2: LGHDT and YNNKEL (reference sequence). CDR3 region: CASSQVNRAQRRVNEQFF. The CDR3 nucleotides are TGTGCCAGCAGCCAAGTCAACAGGGCCCAAAGAAGGGTAAATGAGCAGTTCTTC.

V usage is TRBV7-2 and J usage is TRBJ2-2; D is ambiguous. Germline assignment: CDR1 SGHTA and CDR2 FQGNSA. V lost 4 bases, J lost 5 bases, and 17 bases lay in between. The CDR3 length is 16 residues. This CDR3 is CASSSPAARVTGELFF. The CDR3 nucleotides are TGTGCCAGCAGCTCCCCCGCAGCCCGGGTGACCGGGGAGCTGTTTTTT. The full variable domain, with the rest looked up from reference TRBV7-2 and TRBJ2-2, is GAGVSQSPSNKVTEKGKDVELRCDPISGHTALYWYRQSLGQGLEFLIYFQGNSAPDKSGLPSDRFSAERTGGSVSTLTIQRTQQEDSAVYLCASSSPAARVTGELFFGEGSRLTVL.

The V and J genes are TRBV5-1 and TRBJ2-3; D gene uncertain. The CDR3 contains 11 residues. Germline values: CDR1 SGHRS, CDR2 YFSETQ. Trimming pared 5 bases from V and 5 bases from J, leaving 6 bases between. The CDR3 sequence: CASSNRDTQYF. The DNA for the CDR3 is TGCGCCAGCAGTAACAGAGATACGCAGTATTTT.

V is TRBV5-6 and J is TRBJ1-2; TRBD1 is a possible D gene (6 bases). This CDR3 has 13 residues. V was clipped by 4 bases and J by 1 base, with 8 bases between them. The germline V gene encodes CDR1 SGHDT and CDR2 YYEEEE. The CDR3 DNA reads as TGTGCCAGCAGCCCAGGGGATAACTATGGCTACACCTTC. This gives the protein CASSPGDNYGYTF.

The gene calls are TRBV6-2 or TRBV6-3 and TRBJ2-1; no firm D call. Trimming removed 4 bases from V and 1 base from J, with 11 bases in between. CDR3 length: 15 amino acids. Per germline, CDR1 MNHEY and CDR2 SVGEGT. Written as DNA, the CDR3 is TGTGCCAGCAGTTTTGGGCACTGGTCCTACAATGAGCAGTTCTTC. The encoded protein is CASSFGHWSYNEQFF.

The chain carries TRBV27 and TRBJ2-7; TRBD1 might be the D (6 bases). The germline V gene has CDR1 MNHEY and CDR2 SMNVEV (reference sequence). V was pared by 6 bases and J by 6 bases, with 12 bases between. The CDR3 length is 12 residues. CDR3 in amino acids: CASSRTGFEQYF. CDR3 in DNA: TGTGCCAGCAGCCGAACAGGGTTCGAGCAGTACTTC.

The chain employs TRBV3-1 (or the pseudogene TRBV3-2) and TRBJ1-4, with 10 bases aligning to TRBD1. After removal of 4 bases from V and 0 bases from J, the junction contained 11 bases not matched to a gene. Germline values: CDR1 LGHDT, CDR2 YNNKEL (reference sequence). CDR3 length: 19 amino acids. For the CDR3, the DNA is TGTGCCAGCAGCCCACGAGAGACAGGGGGCACAGCAACTAATGAAAAACTGTTTTTT. It encodes CASSPRETGGTATNEKLFF.

The rearrangement joins TRBV28 to TRBJ2-2; TRBD2 matches at 9 bases. CDR1 and CDR2 (germline): MDHEN, SYDVKM. V was pared by 5 bases and J by 4 bases, with 8 bases of the junction left unmatched. This CDR3 comprises 16 residues. The DNA for the CDR3 is TGTGCCAGCAGTCCTGGGGGACTAGCTAGCACCGGGGAGCTGTTTTTT. Its protein is CASSPGGLASTGELFF.

The rearrangement links TRBV18 to TRBJ1-4; the D is unclear. The CDR3 consists of 13 residues. Germline CDR1 reads KGHSH; CDR2 reads LQKENI. Trimming left V 6 bases short and J 7 bases short, with 12 bases between. The CDR3 here is CASSPREGEKLFF. CDR3 sequence (DNA): TGTGCCAGCTCCCCGCGTGAGGGTGAAAAACTGTTTTTT.

The J gene is TRBJ1-6, the V gene TRBV7-9; 8 positions agree with TRBD1. The ends lost 5 bases at V and 7 bases at J; junction bases unmatched: 7. This CDR3 has 15 residues. CDR1 is SEHNR, CDR2 FQNEAQ, per germline (reference sequence). For the CDR3, the DNA is TGTGCCAGCAGCCCCCAGACAGGGGCCAATTCACCCCTCCACTTT. Residues: CASSPQTGANSPLHF.

The V call is TRBV7-2, the J call TRBJ2-7, with 9 bases aligning to TRBD2. CDR3 length equals 16 residues. The V segment lost 0 bases and the J segment 5 bases; nucleotides outside the gene matches: 8. Germline CDR1 reads SGHTA; CDR2 reads FQGNSA. The CDR3 bases are TGTGCCAGCAGCTTAGCGCCCCCGACTAGCGGCCACGAGCAGTACTTC. It yields the protein CASSLAPPTSGHEQYF.

The chain joins TRBV4-3 to TRBJ1-1; no clear D. V was shortened by 4 bases and J by 8 bases, with 20 bases between the two germline ends. The germline V gene has CDR1 LGHNA and CDR2 YSLEER. This CDR3 has 15 residues. The CDR3 loop reads CASSRAGVPDREAFF. The CDR3 region has the DNA TGCGCCAGCAGCCGAGCCGGGGTCCCTGATCGGGAAGCTTTCTTT.

The rearrangement links TRBV9 to TRBJ2-5; 10 bases are a match to TRBD1. Germline CDR1 reads SGDLS; CDR2 reads YYNGEE. J was trimmed by 2 bases and V by 4 bases; bases with no gene match: 5. There are 15 residues in the CDR3. In nucleotides, the CDR3 is TGTGCCAGCAGCCCAGGGACAGGGGAGCAAGAGACCCAGTACTTC. It specifies CASSPGTGEQETQYF.

Only one count was recorded for this clone. This rearrangement joins TRBV29-1 to TRBJ2-3, with TRBD1 matching over 11 bases. Germline assignment: CDR1 SQVTM and CDR2 ANQGSEA. The V and J ends lost 6 bases and 5 bases, in that order; junction bases with no gene match: 4. CDR3 size: 13 residues. The CDR3 DNA follows: TGCAGCGTCCGTGGGACAGGGGGAGATACGCAGTATTTT. As protein: CSVRGTGGDTQYF.

As for this clone: Other DNA sequences in this sample translate to the same CDR3. This rearrangement joins TRBV5-1 to TRBJ1-3; 11 bases match TRBD1. CDR1 and CDR2 from the germline V gene are SGHRS and YFSETQ. The CDR3 is 19 amino acids. V lost 0 bases and J lost 0; bases outside the gene matches: 8. CDR3 nucleotide sequence: TGCGCCAGCAGCTTGGGGACAGGGGGCTCTTTGAGCTCTGGAAACACCATATATTTT. Its protein is CASSLGTGGSLSSGNTIYF.

This clone came up a few times. The identical CDR3 is also encoded by other nucleotide sequences in the sample. This sequence joins TRBV27 and TRBJ1-6; 11 nucleotides match TRBD1. The V gene end was trimmed by 3 bases and the J gene end by 10 bases; junction bases not matched to a gene: 2. CDR3 size: 14 residues. CDR1 is MNHEY and CDR2 is SMNVEV in the germline V gene (reference sequence). The CDR3 sequence is CASSFGTGGSPLHF. CDR3 in DNA: TGTGCCAGCAGTTTTGGGACAGGGGGATCACCCCTCCACTTT.

The chain joins TRBV27 to TRBJ1-1; 9 bases map to TRBD1. The V gene end was trimmed by 7 bases and the J gene end by 4 bases; junction bases not matched to a gene: 4. This CDR3 is 13 amino acids long. CDR1 MNHEY and CDR2 SMNVEV come from the germline V gene (reference sequence). The CDR3 DNA is TGTGCCAGCATACAGGGGGCGGGCACTGAAGCTTTCTTT. The encoded protein is CASIQGAGTEAFF.

V is TRBV18 and J is TRBJ1-5, with D unclear. V was trimmed by 6 bases and J by 1 base, leaving 7 bases between them. The CDR3 has 13 amino acids. Looked up from germline, CDR1 is KGHSH and CDR2 is LQKENI. The CDR3 reads CASSPLSNQPQHF. The CDR3 DNA follows: TGTGCCAGCTCCCCGTTGAGCAATCAGCCCCAGCATTTT.

This sequence joins TRBV10-3 and TRBJ2-3, with 12 bases that match TRBD1. The CDR3 has 18 residues. The junction had 7 bases not matched to a gene; V was cut back by 0 bases and J by 3 bases. CDR1 is ENHRY and CDR2 is SYGVKD in the germline V gene. This CDR3 reads CAISESSQGQGATDTQYF. The DNA for the CDR3 is TGTGCCATCAGTGAGTCCTCTCAGGGACAGGGGGCGACAGATACGCAGTATTTT.

The rearrangement uses TRBV2 and TRBJ1-4, with 7 bases lining up with TRBD1. The CDR3 length is 14 residues. V was pared by 6 bases and J by 7 bases, with 8 bases of the junction left unmatched. Germline V gene sequence: CDR1 SNHLY, CDR2 FYNNEI. CDR3 in amino acids: CASRPPGGGEKLFF. As DNA, the CDR3 is TGTGCCAGCAGGCCCCCAGGGGGAGGTGAAAAACTGTTTTTT.

This clone was counted only a few times. The chain combines TRBV6-2 or TRBV6-3 with TRBJ2-7, with 7 bases matching TRBD1. V shed 6 bases, J shed 4 bases, and the junction held 12 bases outside the gene matches. This CDR3 is 15 amino acids long. The V gene's germline CDR1 is MNHEY and CDR2 SVGEGT. CDR3 residues: CASRPFGTVGYEQYF. The CDR3 nucleotides read TGTGCCAGCAGACCTTTTGGGACAGTTGGTTACGAGCAGTACTTC.

On this clone itself: Germline and junction disagree at one end, which may indicate a read error. The chain has TRBV19 and TRBJ1-2, with D tentatively TRBD1 (5 bases). CDR3 length: 11 residues. CDR1 and CDR2 from the germline V gene are LNHDA and SQIVND (reference sequence). This CDR3 reads CASSIGGVYSF. CDR3 sequence (DNA): TGTGCCAGTAGTATCGGGGGAGTCTACTCCTTC. The full variable domain, with the rest looked up from reference TRBV19 and TRBJ1-2, is DGGITQSPKYLFRKEGQNVTLSCEQNLNHDAMYWYRQDPGQGLRLIYYSQIVNDFQKGDIAEGYSVSREKKESFPLTVTSAQKNPTAFYLCASSIGGVYSFGSGTRLTVV.

The chain joins TRBV13 to TRBJ1-2, with D maybe TRBD1 (5 bases). Germline assignment: CDR1 PRHDT and CDR2 FYEKMQ (reference sequence). The CDR3 consists of 13 residues. V gave up 3 bases and J gave up 4 bases, with 9 bases separating them. This CDR3 reads CASSLPGGYGYTF. DNA for the CDR3: TGTGCCAGCAGCTTGCCGGGGGGCTATGGCTACACCTTC. The variable domain in full, with the rest retrieved from reference TRBV13 and TRBJ1-2, is AAGVIQSPRHLIKEKRETATLKCYPIPRHDTVYWYQQGPGQDPQFLISFYEKMQSDKGSIPDRFSAQQFSDYHSELNMSSLELGDSALYFCASSLPGGYGYTFGSGTRLTVV.

The chain has TRBV5-6 and TRBJ2-7, with D perhaps matching TRBD2 (5 bases). V was pared by 2 bases and J by 2 bases, with 11 bases between. This CDR3 is 14 amino acids long. In germline, CDR1 is SGHDT, CDR2 YYEEEE. The CDR3 here is CASSFALTTYEQYF. CDR3 coding DNA: TGTGCCAGCAGCTTCGCTCTGACTACCTACGAGCAGTACTTC.

The chain carries TRBV3-1 (or the pseudogene TRBV3-2) and TRBJ2-7; D not resolved. In germline, CDR1 is LGHDT, CDR2 YNNKEL (reference sequence). The V end lost 4 bases, the J end lost 5 bases, and 21 bases lay between the germline ends. CDR3 length equals 16 residues. The CDR3 DNA sequence: TGTGCCAGCAGCCCCCTTCATCCCATTTCGTTAGACGAGCAGTACTTC. Translating it yields CASSPLHPISLDEQYF.